These 31 T cell receptor beta chains came from one sample sequenced in a study of shared clonotypes between healthy human individuals. CD8 cells classed as naive were CD45RO-negative and positively selected for CCR7, excluding terminally differentiated effector memory CD45RA+ cells. The table came from immunoSEQ multiplex PCR; TCRdb's copy has only in-frame clones and leaves some out. The repertoire holds under 600,000 clones, nearly 98% seen once, with 0.3% in the top ten. The material sequenced was naive CD8+ T cells sorted from blood. The receptors stem from a young man in good health.

On this clone: Other DNA sequences of this sample code for an identical CDR3. The chain has TRBV7-2 and TRBJ2-1; D gene unclear. The CDR3 runs 14 residues. CDR1 and CDR2 (germline): SGHTA, FQGNSA. V was shortened by 3 bases and J by 0 bases, with 6 bases between the two germline ends. The DNA of the CDR3 is TGTGCCAGCAGCTTGGACGGCTCCTACAATGAGCAGTTCTTC. Its translation is CASSLDGSYNEQFF.

In this sample, this clone turned up once. CDR3 loop: CASSQLAGGVNEQFF. The CDR3 DNA sequence: TGTGCCAGCAGCCAGCTAGCGGGAGGTGTAAATGAGCAGTTCTTC. The V call is TRBV13, the J call TRBJ2-1; 11 bases are shared with TRBD2. Germline V gene lookup returns CDR1 PRHDT and CDR2 FYEKMQ (reference sequence). Losses at the gene ends were 5 bases for V and 7 bases for J; bases not matched to a gene: 7. The CDR3 is made up of 15 amino acids.

This chain uses TRBV4-1 with TRBJ1-2; D gene uncertain. The V end was cut by 1 base, the J end by 5 bases, with 11 bases between. The CDR3 extends over 14 amino acids. Germline lookup yields CDR1 MGHRA and CDR2 YSYEKL. CDR3 coding DNA: TGCGCCAGCAGCCAAGCCGCCCCGAATTATGGCTACACCTTC. Its protein product is CASSQAAPNYGYTF.

J is TRBJ1-1 and V is TRBV5-1; 9 positions agree with TRBD1. The CDR3 covers 13 residues. With 4 bases clipped from V and 11 bases from J, the junction kept 9 bases outside the gene matches. CDR1 is SGHRS, CDR2 YFSETQ, per germline. CDR3: CASSLIRTGDAFF. The CDR3 DNA reads TGCGCCAGCAGCCTGATACGGACAGGGGACGCTTTCTTT.

The rearrangement joins TRBV5-6 to TRBJ2-2, with D unclear. The germline V gene has CDR1 SGHDT and CDR2 YYEEEE. Trimming cost V 4 bases and J 4 bases, with 17 bases left between them. The CDR3 runs to 16 residues. CDR3 in DNA: TGTGCCAGCAGCCTAATTAGAGTTGACGGCACCGGGGAGCTGTTTTTT. This codes for CASSLIRVDGTGELFF.

V is TRBV9 and J is TRBJ2-1, with 15 bases lining up with TRBD2. Germline CDR1 and CDR2: SGDLS and YYNGEE. The CDR3 extends over 18 amino acids. Unmatched junction bases numbered 6, after V lost 4 bases and J lost 1 base. CDR3 sequence: CASSSGLAGGPSYNEQFF. The CDR3 DNA reads as TGTGCCAGCAGCTCCGGACTAGCGGGAGGGCCGTCCTACAATGAGCAGTTCTTC. Variable domain in full (rest from reference TRBV9 and TRBJ2-1): DSGVTQTPKHLITATGQRVTLRCSPRSGDLSVYWYQQSLDQGLQFLIQYYNGEERAKGNILERFSAQQFPDLHSELNLSSLELGDSALYFCASSSGLAGGPSYNEQFFGPGTRLTVL.

V is TRBV7-6 and J is TRBJ2-7; TRBD2 agrees at 12 bases. V trimming: 0 bases; J trimming: 3 bases; junction bases outside the gene matches: 15. Germline lookup yields CDR1 SGHVS and CDR2 FNYEAQ. The CDR3 is 20 amino acids. This CDR3 is CASSLAETSGSLSNYYEQYF. Written as DNA, the CDR3 is TGTGCCAGCAGCTTAGCGGAGACTAGCGGGAGCCTTTCTAACTACTACGAGCAGTACTTC.

CDR3 sequence (DNA): TGCGCCAGCAGCCAAGGTGCAGGGGGCTTTCGTGTTGGAAACACCATATATTTT. Translation gives CASSQGAGGFRVGNTIYF. The rearrangement uses TRBV4-3 and TRBJ1-3; 8 bases match TRBD1. The germline V gene encodes CDR1 LGHNA and CDR2 YSLEER. V was clipped by 1 base and J by 3 bases; unmatched bases: 11. This CDR3 is 18 amino acids long.

V is TRBV7-3 and J is TRBJ2-2, with unresolved D. This CDR3 is 14 amino acids long. Germline-derived CDR1 and CDR2 are SGHTA and FQGTGA. Trimming removed 6 bases at V and 0 bases at J, with 8 bases between. The CDR3 nucleotides are TGTGCCAGCAGTTTGGGGTCGAACACCGGGGAGCTGTTTTTT. Protein: CASSLGSNTGELFF.

The V and J genes are TRBV27 and TRBJ2-5; TRBD1 agrees at 10 bases. CDR3 size: 16 residues. Germline CDR1 reads MNHEY; CDR2 reads SMNVEV (reference sequence). Unmatched junction bases numbered 7, after V lost 5 bases and J lost 1 base. This chain's CDR3 is CASSIRDRGGQETQYF. The CDR3 nucleotides are TGTGCCAGCAGTATTCGGGACAGGGGAGGCCAAGAGACCCAGTACTTC.

The rearrangement links TRBV11-2 to TRBJ2-1; possible D gene TRBD1, 6 bases. The CDR3 has 15 residues. Germline-derived CDR1 and CDR2 are SGHAT and FQNNGV. V was shortened by 5 bases and J by 0 bases, with 11 bases between the two germline ends. DNA of the CDR3: TGTGCCAGCAGCCAAACAGGGAGCTCCTACAATGAGCAGTTCTTC. Protein product: CASSQTGSSYNEQFF. Full variable domain (outside the CDR3, taken from reference TRBV11-2 and TRBJ2-1): EAGVAQSPRYKIIEKRQSVAFWCNPISGHATLYWYQQILGQGPKLLIQFQNNGVVDDSQLPKDRFSAERLKGVDSTLKIQPAKLEDSAVYLCASSQTGSSYNEQFFGPGTRLTVL.

The chain has TRBV27 and TRBJ1-5, with 8 bases identical to TRBD1. After removal of 3 bases from V and 4 bases from J, the junction contained 5 bases not matched to a gene. This CDR3 region has 15 residues. CDR1 is MNHEY and CDR2 is SMNVEV in the germline V gene (reference sequence). The CDR3 nucleotides are TGTGCCAGCAGTTTGGGCAGGGGGCGGAATCAGCCCCAGCATTTT. Translation gives CASSLGRGRNQPQHF.

The chain combines TRBV7-9 with TRBJ2-2; possibly TRBD2 for D (5 bases). The CDR3 extends over 15 amino acids. Trimming took off 5 bases at V and 6 bases at J, with 16 bases between the two ends. Germline CDR1 reads SEHNR; CDR2 reads FQNEAQ (reference sequence). CDR3 region: CASSLTGKDAGELFF. The CDR3 region has the DNA TGTGCCAGCAGCCTTACCGGGAAAGATGCCGGGGAGCTGTTTTTT.

The gene calls are TRBV9 and TRBJ2-7; D unclear. The CDR3 has 14 amino acids. The ends were cut back, 5 bases at V and 1 base at J, with 13 bases in the middle. CDR1 is SGDLS, CDR2 YYNGEE, per germline. Here the CDR3 reads CASSESGISYEQYF. The CDR3 coding sequence is TGTGCCAGCAGTGAATCTGGGATATCCTACGAGCAGTACTTC.

This rearrangement joins TRBV6-1 to TRBJ2-7, with D perhaps TRBD1 (6 bases). Trimming removed 8 bases from V and 0 bases from J, with 11 bases in between. There are 13 residues in the CDR3. Germline CDR1 and CDR2: MNHNS and SASEGT. CDR3 DNA sequence: TGTGCCAGCCGGGACAAATCCTCCTACGAGCAGTACTTC. Protein: CASRDKSSYEQYF.

The chain joins TRBV21-1 to TRBJ2-7; TRBD1 reflects the table's D call only, with no check against the DNA. TRBV21-1 is shown as a pseudogene. The length of the CDR3 is 21 residues. The CDR3 is CASSKATYIGTGELAYYEQYF. In DNA, the CDR3 is TGTGCCAGCAGCAAAGCGACCTATATTGGGACAGGGGAGTTAGCCTACTACGAGCAGTACTTC.

The CDR3 reads CATTGSSYEQYF. CDR3 coding DNA: TGTGCCACTACGGGGAGCTCCTACGAGCAGTACTTC. The genes are TRBV6-5 and TRBJ2-7; D perhaps matches TRBD2 (5 bases). Trimming pared 10 bases from V and 0 bases from J, leaving 10 bases between. The germline gives CDR1 MNHEY, CDR2 SVGAGI. The CDR3 extends over 12 amino acids.

The chain is built from TRBV28 and TRBJ2-7; 11 bases agree with TRBD1. The CDR3 loop spans 14 amino acids. The germline V gene has CDR1 MDHEN and CDR2 SYDVKM. V lost 8 bases, J lost 3 bases, and 6 bases stayed unmatched. CDR3 nucleotides: TGTGCCAGCCGGGGACAGGGGGTTTACTACGAGCAGTACTTC. Translation gives CASRGQGVYYEQYF.

The chain carries TRBV15 and TRBJ1-5; D ambiguous. V was trimmed by 5 bases and J by 0 bases, leaving 14 bases between them. The CDR3 covers 16 residues. The germline V gene encodes CDR1 LNHNV and CDR2 YYDKDF (reference sequence). In DNA form, the CDR3 reads TGTGCCACCAGCGGGCTCGCGCCGGGTAGCAATCAGCCCCAGCATTTT. Residues: CATSGLAPGSNQPQHF.

The rearrangement uses TRBV19 and TRBJ1-1; the D is unclear. The CDR3 sequence is 16 residues long. Germline-derived CDR1 and CDR2 are LNHDA and SQIVND (reference sequence). V was trimmed by 5 bases and J by 4 bases, leaving 20 bases between them. The CDR3 DNA follows: TGTGCCAGTAGTCTCGAGGAACAGCTTAAAGGCACTGAAGCTTTCTTT. Translation gives CASSLEEQLKGTEAFF.

The J gene is TRBJ1-1, the V gene TRBV7-8, with no clear D. The germline CDR1 and CDR2 sequences are SGHVS and FQNEAQ. Trimming shortened V by 4 bases and J by 0 bases, and 15 bases separated the two germline ends. The CDR3 totals 16 residues. The CDR3 DNA reads TGTGCCAGCAGCTCCTTCGGAGGATTCATGAACACTGAAGCTTTCTTT. Its protein product is CASSSFGGFMNTEAFF.

The J gene is TRBJ1-5, the V gene TRBV27; D call uncertain. This CDR3 contains 14 residues. Trimming took 10 bases from V and 5 from J, leaving 18 bases between them. Germline assignment: CDR1 MNHEY and CDR2 SMNVEV (reference sequence). The chain's CDR3 is CATAQSSPDQPQHF. The CDR3 DNA reads TGTGCCACTGCACAGTCCTCCCCAGATCAGCCCCAGCATTTT.

As for this clone: Distinct nucleotide sequences in the sample also encode this CDR3. The CDR3 loop reads CASSLAGAYEQYF. The CDR3 DNA is TGTGCCAGCAGTTTAGCAGGGGCCTACGAGCAGTACTTC. This chain connects TRBV27 to TRBJ2-7, with D possibly TRBD1 on 6 matching bases. Per germline, CDR1 MNHEY and CDR2 SMNVEV (reference sequence). The CDR3 consists of 13 residues. V gave up 2 bases and J gave up 2 bases, with 7 bases separating them.

The rearrangement links TRBV11-3 to TRBJ2-1; 14 nucleotides line up with TRBD2. This CDR3 has 14 residues. Germline V gives CDR1 SGHNT, CDR2 YENEEA. V was pared by 5 bases and J by 8 bases, with 2 bases of the junction left unmatched. The CDR3 bases are TGTGCCAGCAGCGGGACTAGCGGGAGCCATGAGCAGTTCTTC. Residues: CASSGTSGSHEQFF.

The rearrangement links TRBV9 to TRBJ2-7, with a tentative D call TRBD1 (5 bases). Trimming took 0 bases from V and 5 from J, leaving 12 bases between them. CDR3 size: 14 residues. CDR1 and CDR2 (germline): SGDLS, YYNGEE. The CDR3 spells CASSVAAGRDEQYF. The CDR3, as DNA: TGTGCCAGCAGCGTAGCTGCAGGGCGTGACGAGCAGTACTTC.

V usage is TRBV7-9 and J usage is TRBJ2-1, with a tentative D call TRBD1 (5 bases). There are 12 residues in the CDR3. V lost 0 bases, J lost 15 bases, and 12 bases lay in between. Germline-derived CDR1 and CDR2 are SEHNR and FQNEAQ (reference sequence). As DNA, the CDR3 is TGTGCCAGCAGCTTAGCGCCAGGGATTCGGTTCTTC. It specifies CASSLAPGIRFF.

Worth noting for this clone: In the same sample, other DNA sequences code for this CDR3. The chain links TRBV10-1 to TRBJ2-7, with D hard to call. Germline V lookup: CDR1 WNHNN, CDR2 SYGVQD (reference sequence). V lost 8 bases and J 0 bases, leaving 11 bases between the germline ends. This CDR3 has 13 amino acids. Here the CDR3 DNA reads TGCGCCAGCTCGCCAGGACCCTCCTACGAGCAGTACTTC. Protein: CASSPGPSYEQYF.

This clone was seen a single time. The chain employs TRBV15 and TRBJ2-1; 10 bases are a match to TRBD2. CDR3 size: 19 residues. Germline V CDR1 and CDR2: LNHNV, YYDKDF (reference sequence). V lost 6 bases and J lost 0; bases outside the gene matches: 14. The chain's CDR3 is CATRSPGLARESSYNEQFF. CDR3 DNA: TGTGCCACCAGGTCTCCGGGACTAGCGAGAGAGAGCTCCTACAATGAGCAGTTCTTC.

CDR3 sequence: CASSPRHRTSGAYNEQFF. In DNA, the CDR3 is TGTGCCAGCAGCCCCCGGCACAGGACTAGCGGGGCATACAATGAGCAGTTCTTC. The chain employs TRBV7-9 and TRBJ2-1; 12 nucleotides line up with TRBD2. The germline V gene encodes CDR1 SEHNR and CDR2 FQNEAQ (reference sequence). V shed 5 bases and J 4 bases; nucleotides not matched to a gene: 12. The CDR3 is 18 amino acids.

V is TRBV29-1 and J is TRBJ2-5, with 7 bases aligning to TRBD1. The CDR3 covers 13 residues. The germline CDR1 and CDR2 sequences are SQVTM and ANQGSEA. J lost 0 bases, V lost 7 bases, and 5 bases had no gene match. CDR3 in DNA: TGCAGCGCGGTCAGGGGGTACCAAGAGACCCAGTACTTC. It is translated as CSAVRGYQETQYF.

The rearrangement uses TRBV6-1 and TRBJ2-7, with D hard to call. The CDR3 totals 12 residues. V was clipped by 3 bases and J by 6 bases, with 9 bases between them. Germline V gene lookup returns CDR1 MNHNS and CDR2 SASEGT. DNA for the CDR3: TGTGCCAGCAGTGAGAGAGGTCTCGAGCAGTACTTC. Protein: CASSERGLEQYF.